This TCR beta chain was recorded in a study of beta chain features in type 1 diabetes. Study as a whole: Comparable age, gender and cell yields were observed in patients relative to healthy donors.

Whole-study findings and limits: A moderate, significant TCRB CDR3 shortening appeared in type 1 diabetes across four CD4+ subsets. Naive, central memory and Treg TCRB repertoires appeared more alike in patients than in healthy donors. Amplification by PCR could prefer shorter templates, with the same effect in patients and controls.

The CDR3 extends over 14 amino acids. Losses at the gene ends were 8 bases for V and 7 bases for J; bases not matched to a gene: 11. Germline assignment: CDR1 MNHNS and CDR2 SASEGT. As every portion of the isolated RNA was reverse transcribed, the sequencing read expressed TCRB transcripts. Sequencing was performed with immunoSEQ multiplex PCR; in TCRdb, only in-frame clones are kept and a portion is missing. The sample lists 25,000 to 30,000 clones; roughly half were seen once. In its sample, this clone was seen a few times. Its antigen is unknown. V gene TRBV6-1 combines with J gene TRBJ2-1, with 7 bases fitting TRBD2. The TCR comes from a man aged 30 to 39 with type 1 diabetes. Input material: stem cell memory CD4+ T cells from blood. The CDR3 sequence: CASFRRESQNEQFF. The CDR3 region has the DNA TGTGCCAGCTTCCGGCGGGAGAGTCAAAATGAGCAGTTCTTC.